This entry is about one T cell receptor beta chain. What it binds is unknown. CDR3 length: 20 residues. Germline CDR1 is SQVTM and CDR2 is ANQGSEA. After removal of 8 bases from V and 2 bases from J, the junction contained 30 bases not matched to a gene. After isolation, RNA underwent reverse transcription to generate cDNA as the sequencing template. TCRdb's copy holds only in-frame clones and misses some; the assay was immunoSEQ multiplex PCR. The sample comprises 150,000 to 200,000 clones, about 60% of which are singletons, and roughly 15% rests with the top ten. The entry originates in a study of CD8+ T cells in alopecia areata. Study as a whole: Tofacitinib dosing lasted 6 to 18 months, which was then followed by 6 months off drug.

Sorting of CD4+ and CD8+ T cells was performed on PBMCs. General study findings and limits: Besides other cells, scalp samples also yield sequences of resident alphabeta T cells from normal skin. Higher clonality was seen in lesional scalp than in normal scalp, especially in alopecia totalis/universalis.

The specimen comprised CD4+ T cells sorted from blood, sampled at week 0. The source is a human donor with alopecia areata. The chain combines TRBV29-1 with TRBJ2-7; 7 nucleotides match TRBD1. CDR3 DNA: TGCAGCCTCGGACCCGGGGACACAGGACAGGCGACGAAAATCCCCTACGAGCAGTACTTC. Translated: CSLGPGDTGQATKIPYEQYF.